The 5 T cell receptor beta chains below all came from one sample that was sequenced in a study of Graves' ophthalmopathy and Graves' hyperthyroidism. RNA transcripts served as template for amplifying TCR beta CDR3 sequences. HTBI primers were employed in first-round RT-PCR, then a second-round multiplex PCR followed. TCRdb called the multiplex PCR reads again in MiXCR, with one record for every CDR3 protein. The table has about 620,000 distinct CDR3 sequences, over 20% seen once. The specimen sequenced was peripheral blood. All receptors derive from a woman in her late teens or twenties with stable Graves' hyperthyroidism. Some clones in this sample may be carry-over from other donors' samples.

Details on this clonotype: Germline and junction disagree at one end, which may indicate a read error. This chain connects TRBV7-8 to TRBJ2-7; 9 bases are a match to TRBD2. The CDR3 has 14 residues. CDR1 and CDR2 (germline): SGHVS, FQNEAQ. CDR3 protein: CASSFGSGGYEQYF. The DNA of the CDR3 is TGCGCCAGCAGCTTTGGTAGCGGGGGATACGAGCAGTACTTC.

In its sample, this clonotype was seen a few times. This chain links TRBV20-1 with TRBJ2-2; no firm D call. Trimming removed 6 bases from V and 0 bases from J, with 11 bases in between. This CDR3 has 14 residues. Germline values: CDR1 DFQATT, CDR2 SNEGSKA (reference sequence). The CDR3, as DNA: TGCAGTGCCCCAAGGGAACCGAACACCGGGGAGCTGTTTTTT. As protein: CSAPREPNTGELFF.

With regard to this clonotype: Just one base apart from a much larger clone, this may be a read error. The J gene is TRBJ1-2, the V gene TRBV29-1, with TRBD1 matching over 10 bases. The CDR3 contains 13 residues. Germline assignment: CDR1 SQVTM and CDR2 ANQGSEA. CDR3 sequence: CSHPGDRGNGYSF. CDR3 DNA sequence: TGCAGCCACCCGGGGGACAGGGGCAATGGCTACAGCTTC.

This clonotype has ten or more counts. The V gene is TRBV12-3 or TRBV12-4, the J gene TRBJ1-2; D is perhaps TRBD1 (6 bases). CDR3 length: 13 residues. Trimming took off 5 bases at V and 7 bases at J, with 14 bases between the two ends. In nucleotides, the CDR3 is TGTGCCAGCAGTGGTACTGGAGGGGGTGGCTACACCTTC. This encodes CASSGTGGGGYTF.

This clonotype was recorded at least ten times. CDR3 sequence reads: CASSSTGTESYEQYF. The CDR3 nucleotides read TGTGCCAGCAGTTCCACCGGGACAGAATCCTACGAGCAGTACTTC. V and J are TRBV6-5 and TRBJ2-7; TRBD1 agrees at 7 bases. The CDR3 runs to 15 residues. Per germline, CDR1 MNHEY and CDR2 SVGAGI. V lost 4 bases to trimming and J lost 1 base; unmatched junction nucleotides: 7.